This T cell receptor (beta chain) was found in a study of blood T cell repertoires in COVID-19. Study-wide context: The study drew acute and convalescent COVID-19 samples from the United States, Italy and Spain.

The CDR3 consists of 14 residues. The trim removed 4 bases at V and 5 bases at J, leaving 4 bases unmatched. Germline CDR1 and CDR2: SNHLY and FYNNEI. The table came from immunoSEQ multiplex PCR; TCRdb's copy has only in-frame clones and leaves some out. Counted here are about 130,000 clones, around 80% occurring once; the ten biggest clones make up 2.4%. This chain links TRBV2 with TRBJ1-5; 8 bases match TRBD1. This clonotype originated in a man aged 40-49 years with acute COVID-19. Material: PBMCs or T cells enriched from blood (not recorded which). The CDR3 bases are TGTGCCAGCAGTGGGACAGGGCGCCATCAGCCCCAGCATTTT. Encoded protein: CASSGTGRHQPQHF.